The 23 T cell receptor beta chains presented below share a single source sample, sequenced in a study of T cells in localized non-small cell lung cancer. Repertoires were generated with immunoSEQ multiplex PCR, while TCRdb's copy carries only in-frame clones and drops some. The sample contains 30,000 or so clones, 92% of which appear only once. Sequencing was performed on peripheral blood, taken before any cancer treatment. The origin of the receptors is a female donor of 60 years or more with stage I lung adenocarcinoma.

This clone appeared a few times. The V gene is TRBV9, the J gene TRBJ1-1; tentatively, D is TRBD1 (5 bases). The CDR3 runs to 13 residues. Germline CDR1 reads SGDLS; CDR2 reads YYNGEE. V lost 1 base, J lost 4 bases, and 8 bases lay in between. Here the CDR3 DNA reads TGTGCCAGCAGCGTACAAGGGGCCACTGAAGCTTTCTTT. It yields the protein CASSVQGATEAFF.

V is TRBV6-6 and J is TRBJ1-2; tentatively, D is TRBD1 (5 bases). This CDR3 has 14 residues. V was cut by 2 bases and J by 8 bases, with 15 bases left in between. CDR1 and CDR2 from the germline V gene are MNHNY and SVGAGI (reference sequence). The CDR3 region has the DNA TGTGCCAGCAGTTACAAAGTGACAGCCAAAGGCTACACCTTC. Its translation is CASSYKVTAKGYTF.

The rearrangement uses TRBV30 and TRBJ1-4; 10 nucleotides align to TRBD1. Germline values: CDR1 GTSNPN, CDR2 SVGIG (reference sequence). V lost 0 bases, J lost 7 bases, and 5 bases stayed unmatched. This CDR3 is built from 15 residues. As DNA, the CDR3 is TGTGCCTGGAGTGTACAGGGACAGGGGTTTGAAAAACTGTTTTTT. It encodes CAWSVQGQGFEKLFF.

The gene calls are TRBV7-9 and TRBJ2-7; 9 bases are a match to TRBD1. Germline lookup yields CDR1 SEHNR and CDR2 FQNEAQ (reference sequence). This CDR3 has 16 residues. J gave up 0 bases and V 5 bases, and 8 bases lay outside the gene matches. DNA for the CDR3: TGTGCCAGCAGCCCGATGGGACAGGGAATCTCCTACGAGCAGTACTTC. It codes for CASSPMGQGISYEQYF.

The V call is TRBV6-1, the J call TRBJ2-1, with 10 bases fitting TRBD2. V trimming: 1 base; J trimming: 5 bases; junction bases outside the gene matches: 5. The CDR3 is made up of 16 amino acids. The germline gives CDR1 MNHNS, CDR2 SASEGT. In DNA, the CDR3 is TGTGCCAGCAGTGAAGGAAGCGGGGGGGCCCACAATGAGCAGTTCTTC. Protein sequence: CASSEGSGGAHNEQFF.

V usage is TRBV5-1 and J usage is TRBJ2-7; D possibly corresponds to TRBD2 (5 bases). The CDR3 length is 13 residues. The germline V gene has CDR1 SGHRS and CDR2 YFSETQ. V dropped 5 bases and J dropped 3 bases, with 12 bases sitting between them. Here the CDR3 reads CASRATGSYEQYF. CDR3 in DNA: TGCGCCAGCAGGGCTACTGGGAGCTACGAGCAGTACTTC.

This chain connects TRBV18 to TRBJ2-2, with 11 bases lining up with TRBD1. CDR3 length: 17 residues. Germline lookup yields CDR1 KGHSH and CDR2 LQKENI. The V and J ends lost 5 bases and 6 bases, in that order; junction bases with no gene match: 11. CDR3 residues: CASSSTSGQGASGELFF. Here the CDR3 DNA reads TGTGCCAGCTCATCGACGTCCGGACAGGGGGCCTCCGGGGAGCTGTTTTTT.

The gene calls are TRBV4-3 and TRBJ1-6; 10 bases align to TRBD1. Germline lookup yields CDR1 LGHNA and CDR2 YSLEER. The CDR3 is 14 amino acids. Trimming removed 4 bases from V and 7 bases from J; junction bases left unmatched: 1. CDR3 bases: TGCGCCAGCAGCCTGACAGGGGGCAATTCACCCCTCCACTTT. It is translated as CASSLTGGNSPLHF.

The chain's CDR3 is CATSEIGEHQPQHF. In DNA, the CDR3 is TGTGCCACCTCCGAGATAGGGGAGCATCAGCCCCAGCATTTT. This chain connects TRBV6-1 to TRBJ1-5; D might be TRBD1 (5 bases). V was clipped by 10 bases and J by 5 bases, with 18 bases between them. The CDR3 is 14 amino acids. Germline values: CDR1 MNHNS, CDR2 SASEGT.

The chain is built from TRBV10-1 and TRBJ2-7; D ambiguous. Germline V gene sequence: CDR1 WNHNN, CDR2 SYGVQD (reference sequence). V lost 3 bases to trimming and J lost 0 bases, with 3 bases between them. CDR3 size: 12 residues. The CDR3 DNA reads TGCGCCAGCAGTGACAGCTCCTACGAGCAGTACTTC. This sequence encodes CASSDSSYEQYF.

The chain employs TRBV5-6 and TRBJ1-2, with D possibly matching TRBD1 (5 bases). This CDR3 is built from 12 residues. V shed 4 bases and J shed 4 bases, with 8 bases lying between them. CDR1 SGHDT and CDR2 YYEEEE come from the germline V gene. Written as DNA, the CDR3 is TGTGCCAGCAGCGCAGGGATCTATGGCTACACCTTC. This encodes CASSAGIYGYTF.

This chain uses TRBV7-8 with TRBJ1-3, with a possible D match to TRBD1 (5 bases). CDR1 is SGHVS, CDR2 FQNEAQ, per germline. The CDR3 has 16 amino acids. Trimming removed 2 bases from V and 0 bases from J, with 11 bases in between. The CDR3: CASSLQGGSSGNTIYF. As DNA, the CDR3 is TGTGCCAGCAGCTTACAGGGTGGGTCCTCTGGAAACACCATATATTTT.

The genes are TRBV9 and TRBJ2-2, with 10 nucleotides matching TRBD1. Unmatched junction bases numbered 4, after V lost 4 bases and J lost 4 bases. The CDR3 length is 15 residues. The germline V gene encodes CDR1 SGDLS and CDR2 YYNGEE. CDR3 residues: CASSLRTGGTGELFF. CDR3 sequence (DNA): TGTGCCAGCAGCCTACGGACAGGGGGCACCGGGGAGCTGTTTTTT. The full variable domain, with the rest looked up from reference TRBV9 and TRBJ2-2, is DSGVTQTPKHLITATGQRVTLRCSPRSGDLSVYWYQQSLDQGLQFLIQYYNGEERAKGNILERFSAQQFPDLHSELNLSSLELGDSALYFCASSLRTGGTGELFFGEGSRLTVL.

The count of this clone is one. This chain uses TRBV5-6 with TRBJ1-2; TRBD1 might be the D (5 bases). Trimming left V 4 bases short and J 6 bases short, with 10 bases between. Germline CDR1 is SGHDT and CDR2 is YYEEEE. This CDR3 contains 12 residues. CDR3 protein: CASSPGTDGYTF. CDR3 nucleotide sequence: TGTGCCAGCAGCCCCGGGACGGATGGCTACACCTTC.

The CDR3 nucleotides are TGTGCCAGCATCCTCGGGCTGATTACCCCTGAAGCTTTCTTT. Protein: CASILGLITPEAFF. The chain couples TRBV2 to TRBJ1-1; D is unclear. Germline loops: CDR1 SNHLY, CDR2 FYNNEI. The CDR3 covers 14 residues. V lost 7 bases and J lost 6, with 18 bases in between.

This chain joins TRBV5-6 and TRBJ2-1, with 11 bases that match TRBD2. This CDR3 has 16 residues. The V gene's germline CDR1 is SGHDT and CDR2 YYEEEE. Trimming at V came to 4 bases and at J to 9 bases, leaving 12 bases not matched to a gene. Written as DNA, the CDR3 is TGTGCCAGCAGCCGACTGACTAGCGGGGAGTATGCTGAGCAGTTCTTC. This codes for CASSRLTSGEYAEQFF.

This clone has just one count. This sequence joins TRBV6-6 and TRBJ2-3; a weak D match, TRBD1 (6 bases). V was shortened by 2 bases and J by 11 bases, with 8 bases between the two germline ends. CDR1 MNHNY and CDR2 SVGAGI come from the germline V gene (reference sequence). CDR3 length: 11 residues. CDR3 coding DNA: TGTGCCAGCAGTTACGGACAGAAGCAGTATTTT. Translated: CASSYGQKQYF.

The CDR3 here is CASSEGQSGYGYTF. CDR3 sequence (DNA): TGTGCCAGCAGCGAGGGACAGTCTGGGTATGGCTACACCTTC. This chain uses TRBV5-6 with TRBJ1-2, with 7 bases that match TRBD1. From germline, CDR1 is SGHDT and CDR2 YYEEEE. This CDR3 region has 14 residues. After removal of 4 bases from V and 5 bases from J, the junction contained 8 bases not matched to a gene.

The rearrangement links TRBV2 to TRBJ1-6; D perhaps matches TRBD1 (6 bases). The length of the CDR3 is 15 residues. CDR1 and CDR2 (germline): SNHLY, FYNNEI. The V gene lost 6 bases and the J gene lost 4 bases, with 13 bases spanning the gap. In nucleotides, the CDR3 is TGTGCCAGCAGGTTGGGGGGCTCTTATAATTCACCCCTCCACTTT. This sequence encodes CASRLGGSYNSPLHF.

A note on this clone: The junction differs from germline at one of its ends, possibly a read error. V and J are TRBV19 and TRBJ2-1; TRBD2 might be the D (5 bases). CDR1 and CDR2 from the germline V gene are LNHDA and SQIVND (reference sequence). CDR3 length: 12 residues. CDR3 amino acids: CASTDFSNGQFF. CDR3 bases: TGTGCCAGTACGGACTTCTCCAATGGGCAGTTCTTC.

This clone came up once. The rearrangement uses TRBV30 and TRBJ1-1; tentative D call: TRBD1 (6 bases). The CDR3 covers 16 residues. CDR1 GTSNPN and CDR2 SVGIG come from the germline V gene (reference sequence). With 7 bases removed from V and 1 base from J, the gap between germline ends came to 22 bases. CDR3 in DNA: TGTGCCTCCCACCAATGGCGGGACAAGCCGAACACTGAAGCTTTCTTT. Protein: CASHQWRDKPNTEAFF.

V gene TRBV5-1 combines with J gene TRBJ2-6; TRBD1 aligns across 8 bases. The CDR3 has 18 amino acids. The V gene's germline CDR1 is SGHRS and CDR2 YFSETQ. V was clipped by 1 base and J by 0 bases; unmatched bases: 6. CDR3 sequence (DNA): TGCGCCAGCAGCTTGATGCCGACAGGGGTCTCTGGGGCCAACGTCCTGACTTTC. Protein sequence: CASSLMPTGVSGANVLTF. Supplemented by reference TRBV5-1 and TRBJ2-6, the full variable domain reads KAGVTQTPRYLIKTRGQQVTLSCSPISGHRSVSWYQQTPGQGLQFLFEYFSETQRNKGNFPGRFSGRQFSNSRSEMNVSTLELGDSALYLCASSLMPTGVSGANVLTFGAGSRLTVL.

This chain uses TRBV7-8 with TRBJ1-1, with 8 positions matching TRBD1. The germline CDR1 and CDR2 sequences are SGHVS and FQNEAQ. V dropped 6 bases and J dropped 4; count of bases not matched to a gene: 7. The CDR3 loop spans 14 amino acids. The CDR3: CASSPSGQGTEAFF. In DNA form, the CDR3 reads TGTGCCAGCAGTCCCTCCGGACAGGGCACTGAAGCTTTCTTT.